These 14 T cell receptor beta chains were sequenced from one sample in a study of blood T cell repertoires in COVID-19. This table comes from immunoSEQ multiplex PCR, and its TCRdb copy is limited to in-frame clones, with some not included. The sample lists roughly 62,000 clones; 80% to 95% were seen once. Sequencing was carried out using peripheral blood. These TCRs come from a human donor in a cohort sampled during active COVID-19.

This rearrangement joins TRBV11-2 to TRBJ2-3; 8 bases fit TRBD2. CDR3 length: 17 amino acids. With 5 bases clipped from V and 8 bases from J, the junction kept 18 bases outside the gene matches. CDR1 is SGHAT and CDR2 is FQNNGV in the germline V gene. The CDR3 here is CASSRTSPGGTPGTQYF. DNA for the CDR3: TGTGCCAGCAGCCGCACCTCCCCGGGGGGGACCCCGGGTACGCAGTATTTT.

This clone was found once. The CDR3 region is CASSRMGQVSRDTQYF. The CDR3 nucleotides are TGTGCCAGCAGCCGCATGGGCCAAGTATCCCGAGATACGCAGTATTTT. The chain carries TRBV14 and TRBJ2-3; D remains ambiguous. Between the trimmed V and J ends, which lost 4 bases and 5 bases, there was a span of 19 bases. Per germline, CDR1 SGHDN and CDR2 FVKESK. The CDR3 covers 16 residues. The full variable domain, completed using reference TRBV14 and TRBJ2-3, is EAGVTQFPSHSVIEKGQTVTLRCDPISGHDNLYWYRRVMGKEIKFLLHFVKESKQDESGMPNNRFLAERTGGTYSTLKVQPAELEDSGVYFCASSRMGQVSRDTQYFGPGTRLTVL.

CDR3 sequence reads: CASSYSGGGTDTQYF. The CDR3 coding sequence is TGTGCCAGCAGTTACTCCGGGGGAGGCACAGATACGCAGTATTTT. The rearrangement links TRBV6-6 to TRBJ2-3; possible D gene TRBD2, 6 bases. Germline CDR1 is MNHNY and CDR2 is SVGAGI (reference sequence). Trimming took off 0 bases at V and 1 base at J, with 8 bases between the two ends. The CDR3 totals 15 residues.

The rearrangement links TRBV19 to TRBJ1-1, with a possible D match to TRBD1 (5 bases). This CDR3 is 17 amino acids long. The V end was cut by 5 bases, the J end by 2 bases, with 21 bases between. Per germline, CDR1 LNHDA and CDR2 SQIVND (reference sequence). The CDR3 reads CASSGQGSRSINTEAFF. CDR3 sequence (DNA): TGTGCCAGTAGTGGGCAGGGATCTCGGTCGATCAACACTGAAGCTTTCTTT.

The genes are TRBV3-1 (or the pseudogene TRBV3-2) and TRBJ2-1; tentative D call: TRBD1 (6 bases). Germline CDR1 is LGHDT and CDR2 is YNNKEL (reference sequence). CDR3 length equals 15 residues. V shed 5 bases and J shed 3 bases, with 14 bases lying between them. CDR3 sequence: CASSGGIGGYNEQFF. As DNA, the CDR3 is TGTGCCAGCAGCGGTGGAATAGGGGGCTACAATGAGCAGTTCTTC.

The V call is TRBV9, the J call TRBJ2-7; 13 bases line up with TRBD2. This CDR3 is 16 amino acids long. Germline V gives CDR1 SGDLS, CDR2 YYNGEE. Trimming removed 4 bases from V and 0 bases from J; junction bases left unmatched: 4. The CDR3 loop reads CASSPGLAGASYEQYF. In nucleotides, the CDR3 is TGTGCCAGCAGCCCAGGACTAGCGGGGGCCTCCTACGAGCAGTACTTC.

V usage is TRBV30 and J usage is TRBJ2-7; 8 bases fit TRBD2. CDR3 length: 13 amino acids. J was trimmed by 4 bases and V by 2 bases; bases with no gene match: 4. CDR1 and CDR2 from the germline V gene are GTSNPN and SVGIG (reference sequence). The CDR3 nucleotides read TGTGCCTGGAGTATTAGCGGGGCTTACGAGCAGTACTTC. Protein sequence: CAWSISGAYEQYF.

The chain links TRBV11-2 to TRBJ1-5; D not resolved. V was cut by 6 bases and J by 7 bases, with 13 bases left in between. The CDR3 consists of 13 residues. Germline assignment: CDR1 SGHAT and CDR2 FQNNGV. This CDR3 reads CASSSGSWQPQHF. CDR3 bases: TGTGCCAGCAGTTCGGGTTCGTGGCAGCCCCAGCATTTT.

CDR3 coding DNA: TGTGCCAGCAGTTCGATAGCGGGGCCCTCCTACAATGAGCAGTTCTTC. Translation gives CASSSIAGPSYNEQFF. The rearrangement uses TRBV6-2 or TRBV6-3 and TRBJ2-1; 8 bases are shared with TRBD2. With V trimmed by 4 bases and J by 0 bases, 5 bases remained unmatched. This CDR3 comprises 16 residues. Germline CDR1 reads MNHEY; CDR2 reads SVGEGT.

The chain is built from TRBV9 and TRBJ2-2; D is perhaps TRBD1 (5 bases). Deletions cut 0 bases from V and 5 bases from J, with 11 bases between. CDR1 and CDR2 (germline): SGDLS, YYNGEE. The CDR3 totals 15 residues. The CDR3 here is CASSVARVNTGELFF. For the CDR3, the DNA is TGTGCCAGCAGCGTAGCCAGGGTTAATACCGGGGAGCTGTTTTTT.

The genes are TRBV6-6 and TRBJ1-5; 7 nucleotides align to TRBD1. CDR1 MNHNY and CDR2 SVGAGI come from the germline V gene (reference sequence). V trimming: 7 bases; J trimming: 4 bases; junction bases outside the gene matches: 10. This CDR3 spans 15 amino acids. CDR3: CASTLVQGNNQPQHF. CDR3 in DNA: TGTGCCAGCACCCTCGTACAGGGGAATAATCAGCCCCAGCATTTT.

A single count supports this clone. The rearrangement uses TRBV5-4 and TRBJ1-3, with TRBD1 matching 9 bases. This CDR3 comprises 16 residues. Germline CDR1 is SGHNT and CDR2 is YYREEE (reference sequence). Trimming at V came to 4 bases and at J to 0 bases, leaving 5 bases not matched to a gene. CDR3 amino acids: CASSGSTGGSGNTIYF. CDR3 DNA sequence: TGTGCCAGCAGCGGATCGACAGGGGGCTCTGGAAACACCATATATTTT.

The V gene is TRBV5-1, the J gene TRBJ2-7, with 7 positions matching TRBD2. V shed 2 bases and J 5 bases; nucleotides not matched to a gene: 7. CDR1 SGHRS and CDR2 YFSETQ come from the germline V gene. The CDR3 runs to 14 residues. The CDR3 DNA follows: TGCGCCAGCAGCTTAACTAGCGTATCCCACGAGCAGTACTTC. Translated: CASSLTSVSHEQYF.

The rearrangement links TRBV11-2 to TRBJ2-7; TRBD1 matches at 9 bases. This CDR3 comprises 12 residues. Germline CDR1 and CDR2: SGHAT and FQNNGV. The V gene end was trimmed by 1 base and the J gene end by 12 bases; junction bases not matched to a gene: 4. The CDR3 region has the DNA TGTGCCAGCAGCTTAGGACAGGGGGAGTCGTACTTC. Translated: CASSLGQGESYF.